The next 16 T cell receptor beta chains were all read from a single sample in a study of Ad26.COV2.S vaccination and SARS-CoV-2 variants. As to treatment: around 19 received Ad26.COV2.S at low or high dose, single or two shots; about 5 received placebo; per-sample allocation not given. Specimens were obtained on day 63 following the first vaccine or placebo injection. Sequencing used immunoSEQ multiplex PCR; TCRdb keeps in-frame clones, though not all of them. The data show about 350,000 clones, 88% seen once. Source: peripheral blood, taken in a trial of Ad26.COV2.S vaccine versus placebo. Receptors originate from a person between 18 and 60 years old who received the Ad26.COV2.S COVID-19 vaccine or a placebo.

The rearrangement links TRBV4-3 to TRBJ1-2; 7 bases are a match to TRBD1. CDR1 LGHNA and CDR2 YSLEER come from the germline V gene. The CDR3 totals 14 residues. With V trimmed by 2 bases and J by 4 bases, 4 bases remained unmatched. The CDR3 loop is CASSQLDRSYGYTF. The CDR3 bases are TGCGCCAGCAGCCAATTGGACAGGAGCTATGGCTACACCTTC.

The table lists this clone with a count of one. The V and J genes are TRBV5-6 and TRBJ2-1, with D possibly called TRBD1 or TRBD2 (5 bases each). The CDR3 extends over 15 amino acids. CDR1 and CDR2 from the germline V gene are SGHDT and YYEEEE. V lost 3 bases to trimming and J lost 6 bases, with 16 bases between them. The CDR3 nucleotides read TGTGCCAGCAGCTGGGGGTGGAGTCCCAGCAATGAGCAGTTCTTC. This gives the protein CASSWGWSPSNEQFF. The full variable domain, rest sourced from reference TRBV5-6 and TRBJ2-1, is DAGVTQSPTHLIKTRGQQVTLRCSPKSGHDTVSWYQQALGQGPQFIFQYYEEEERQRGNFPDRFSGHQFPNYSSELNVNALLLGDSALYLCASSWGWSPSNEQFFGPGTRLTVL.

V usage is TRBV7-3 and J usage is TRBJ2-1, with TRBD2 identical over 8 bases. Germline trimming cut 5 bases from V and 1 base from J; bases unmatched to any gene: 7. CDR1 is SGHTA and CDR2 is FQGTGA in the germline V gene. The CDR3 length is 16 residues. The DNA of the CDR3 is TGTGCCAGCAGCCAAAGCGGGAGTCCTTCCTACAATGAGCAGTTCTTC. Encoded protein: CASSQSGSPSYNEQFF.

This sequence joins TRBV4-3 and TRBJ1-2; D uncertain. CDR1 and CDR2 (germline): LGHNA, YSLEER. The CDR3 is made up of 15 amino acids. V gave up 0 bases and J gave up 6 bases, with 14 bases separating them. The CDR3 DNA reads TGCGCCAGCAGCCAAGATAGGGAGCAGGTTAATGGCTACACCTTC. Translating gives CASSQDREQVNGYTF.

This chain uses TRBV3-1 (or the pseudogene TRBV3-2) with TRBJ2-7; D ambiguous. The CDR3 runs to 15 residues. The V gene's germline CDR1 is LGHDT and CDR2 YNNKEL (reference sequence). The V gene lost 1 base and the J gene lost 1 base, with 11 bases spanning the gap. The CDR3, as DNA: TGTGCCAGCAGCCAAGGGTTTGAAACTTCCTACGAGCAGTACTTC. It specifies CASSQGFETSYEQYF.

This chain uses TRBV29-1 with TRBJ2-1; 14 nucleotides line up with TRBD2. There are 15 residues in the CDR3. J gave up 7 bases and V 7 bases, and 9 bases lay outside the gene matches. Looked up from germline, CDR1 is SQVTM and CDR2 is ANQGSEA. CDR3 protein: CSDSRTSGRPNEQFF. CDR3 coding DNA: TGCAGCGACTCCCGGACTAGCGGGAGGCCTAATGAGCAGTTCTTC.

The rearrangement uses TRBV6-2 or TRBV6-3 and TRBJ1-5; 8 bases match TRBD1. Germline-derived CDR1 and CDR2 are MNHEY and SVGEGT. The CDR3 contains 17 residues. V gave up 2 bases and J gave up 3 bases; unmatched junction bases: 9. The CDR3 sequence is CASSYRIGQGFNQPQHF. The CDR3 DNA sequence: TGTGCCAGCAGTTACCGTATAGGACAGGGCTTCAATCAGCCCCAGCATTTT.

The rearrangement links TRBV12-3 or TRBV12-4 to TRBJ1-1; D unresolved. The CDR3 loop spans 13 amino acids. V was cut by 4 bases and J by 1 base, with 7 bases left in between. The CDR3 DNA follows: TGTGCCAGCAGTTCAAACCCGAACACTGAAGCTTTCTTT. It yields the protein CASSSNPNTEAFF.

The rearrangement links TRBV11-3 to TRBJ1-1, with no clear D. Germline V gene data show CDR1 as SGHNT and CDR2 as YENEEA. Between the trimmed V and J ends, which lost 5 bases and 1 base, there was a span of 5 bases. This CDR3 has 12 amino acids. In nucleotides, the CDR3 is TGTGCCAGCAGCAACAGGAACACTGAAGCTTTCTTT. Protein sequence: CASSNRNTEAFF.

The chain employs TRBV9 and TRBJ2-7; TRBD2 agrees at 13 bases. This CDR3 spans 16 amino acids. J lost 4 bases, V lost 4 bases, and 8 bases had no gene match. Germline V gene data show CDR1 as SGDLS and CDR2 as YYNGEE. The CDR3 region is CASSPRTSGGLYEQYF. The CDR3 region has the DNA TGTGCCAGCAGCCCTCGGACTAGCGGGGGATTATACGAGCAGTACTTC.

The J gene is TRBJ1-4, the V gene TRBV5-1, with D possibly matching TRBD1 (6 bases). V shed 2 bases and J shed 5 bases, with 10 bases lying between them. This CDR3 region has 14 residues. Germline assignment: CDR1 SGHRS and CDR2 YFSETQ. DNA for the CDR3: TGCGCCAGCAGCTTATGGGGACAAAATGAAAAACTGTTTTTT. It is translated as CASSLWGQNEKLFF.

The CDR3, as DNA: TGTGCCAGCAGCTCTAGCGGGAGGCTGAACGGGGAGCTGTTTTTT. Encoded protein: CASSSSGRLNGELFF. The V call is TRBV28, the J call TRBJ2-2, with 11 nucleotides matching TRBD2. Germline values: CDR1 MDHEN, CDR2 SYDVKM. Trimming cost V 6 bases and J 7 bases; bases outside gene matches: 7. The CDR3 consists of 15 residues.

This clone has more than one count but fewer than ten. The genes are TRBV27 and TRBJ1-1; D is undetermined. Germline V gene data show CDR1 as MNHEY and CDR2 as SMNVEV (reference sequence). Trimming took off 2 bases at V and 0 bases at J, with 7 bases between the two ends. The CDR3 spans 14 residues. The CDR3 DNA is TGTGCCAGCAGTTTAGGTGCCCTGAACACTGAAGCTTTCTTT. It is translated as CASSLGALNTEAFF.

This clone has only one observation. The chain is built from TRBV27 and TRBJ1-1, with D hard to call. V lost 2 bases to trimming and J lost 2 bases, with 6 bases between them. The CDR3 loop spans 13 amino acids. Germline CDR1 MNHEY, CDR2 SMNVEV (reference sequence). CDR3 DNA sequence: TGTGCCAGCAGTTTAAAAATTAACACTGAAGCTTTCTTT. As protein: CASSLKINTEAFF.

V gene TRBV4-2 combines with J gene TRBJ2-1, with 13 bases lining up with TRBD2. This CDR3 region has 16 residues. The V and J ends lost 3 bases and 6 bases, in that order; junction bases with no gene match: 5. The germline CDR1 and CDR2 sequences are LGHNA and YNFKEQ. CDR3 region: CASSHPLAGGPNEQFF. In nucleotides, the CDR3 is TGTGCCAGCAGCCACCCACTAGCGGGGGGGCCCAATGAGCAGTTCTTC.

This chain links TRBV3-1 (or the pseudogene TRBV3-2) with TRBJ1-1; unclear D gene. The CDR3 spans 13 residues. Germline loops: CDR1 LGHDT, CDR2 YNNKEL (reference sequence). V shed 3 bases and J shed 3 bases, with 8 bases lying between them. The DNA for the CDR3 is TGTGCCAGCAGCCAGGGCTGGGACACTGAAGCTTTCTTT. This codes for CASSQGWDTEAFF.